The clone carrying this T cell receptor (beta chain) was seen a handful of times. Its specificity is unknown. V was clipped by 0 bases and J by 0 bases, with 6 bases between them. Germline CDR1 reads SNHLY; CDR2 reads FYNNEI. CDR3 size: 15 residues. Sequenced by immunoSEQ multiplex PCR; TCRdb stores in-frame clones only, minus some. The table has around 180,000 clones, about 90% seen once. The data are from a study of T cell responses to AZD1222 COVID-19 vaccine. General study findings and limits: Clonal diversity was possibly underestimated, and the donors were mostly white British, with more females. Sampling that yielded the repertoires occurred only after the peak T cell response.

The clonotype was recovered from an adult in good health. V and J are TRBV2 and TRBJ2-1; D not certain. The sample in question was peripheral blood, obtained on day 0 of AZD1222 vaccination. CDR3 loop: CASSEASSSYNEQFF. In DNA form, the CDR3 reads TGTGCCAGCAGTGAAGCGAGCAGCTCCTACAATGAGCAGTTCTTC.